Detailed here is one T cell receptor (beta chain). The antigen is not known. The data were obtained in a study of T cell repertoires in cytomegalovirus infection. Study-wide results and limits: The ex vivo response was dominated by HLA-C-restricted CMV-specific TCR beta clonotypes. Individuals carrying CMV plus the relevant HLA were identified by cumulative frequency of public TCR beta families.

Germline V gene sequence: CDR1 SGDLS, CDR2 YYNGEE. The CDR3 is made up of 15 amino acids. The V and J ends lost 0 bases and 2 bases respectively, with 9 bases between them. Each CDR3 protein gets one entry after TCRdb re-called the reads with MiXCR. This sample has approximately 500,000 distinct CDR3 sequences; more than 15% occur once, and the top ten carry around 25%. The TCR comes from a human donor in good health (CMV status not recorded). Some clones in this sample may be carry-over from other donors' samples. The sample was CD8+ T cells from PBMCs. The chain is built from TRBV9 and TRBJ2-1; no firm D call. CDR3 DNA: TGTGCCAGCAGCGTAGAGGGCGGAGCCTACAATGAGCAGTTCTTC. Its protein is CASSVEGGAYNEQFF.